This T cell receptor beta chain emerged from a study of T-cell reconstitution after alpha-beta-depleted transplantation in children. Broader study findings: Alpha-beta T cells about two months after transplant reportedly derived from several hundred expanded graft clones.

Germline V gene lookup returns CDR1 SGHAT and CDR2 FQNNGV. Trimming stripped 5 bases from V and 7 bases from J, with 11 bases between. The CDR3 sequence is 13 residues long. A note on this clonotype: What it binds is unknown.

It was with unique molecular identifiers that the TCRbeta library was prepared. TCRdb analysed the PCR reads with MiXCR anew, one entry per CDR3 protein. The sample shows 500,000 to 750,000 distinct CDR3 sequences, about an eighth of them seen only once. The material sequenced was PBMCs, mostly from graft donor cells, taken 360 days after TCRalphabeta/CD19-depleted stem cell transplant. This sequence joins TRBV11-2 and TRBJ2-2; no reliable D call. This receptor was taken from a male patient under 18 who had a stem cell transplant for acute myeloid leukemia, so the T cells may come from the graft donor. The CDR3 DNA is TGTGCCAGCAGCCCCCCCTTGGGCGGGGAGCTGTTTTTT. Amino acids: CASSPPLGGELFF.